The following is a T cell receptor beta chain sequence with its context. Its antigen is not yet known. No clone much larger than this one lies a single base away; base qualities are absent. Each donor gave one peripheral blood draw, averaging around 120 mL, which was collected into heparinised tubes. Naive, central memory, regulatory and stem cell-like memory CD4+ T cells were sorted on a BD FACSAria II using a panel including CD45RO, CCR7, CD25, CD127, CD95 and CD27. All sorted populations exceeded 98% purity. PBMCs were isolated immediately by Lymphoprep density gradient centrifugation and stained directly without culture. To minimize batch effects, samples were stained and sorted in pairs, one healthy donor with one patient per experiment. The data were obtained in a study of beta chain features in type 1 diabetes (dated by TCRdb to the late 2010s). Study-wide context: Mean age, gender distribution, total cell number and subset yield did not differ between patients and healthy donors. The study compared the TCRB repertoires of sorted circulating CD4+ T cell subsets in recently diagnosed type 1 diabetes patients with those in matched healthy donors. Whereas all 28 donors provided naive and central memory subsets, regulatory and stem cell-like memory subsets were isolated from just 8 patients and about 8 healthy donors. A total of approximately 99,000,000 sorted cells were examined across all samples, and RNA yield correlated strongly with the number of cells per subset. Study-wide conclusions, independent of this receptor: Because the HLA sub-analyses included only small numbers of individuals, any influence of HLA type on TCRB rearrangement was left unresolved. Because cDNA was sequenced instead of genomic DNA, highly expressing activated cells could be over-represented, though the groups showed no difference in activation or CD3 levels. Patients with type 1 diabetes made fewer insertions and deleted more nucleotides at VDJ recombination sites, implying thymic rearrangement abnormalities. The naive, central memory and regulatory TCRB repertoires appeared to resemble one another more closely among patients than among healthy donors. In all four CD4+ subsets, TCRB CDR3 length was moderately but significantly shorter in type 1 diabetes patients. PCR may preferentially amplify shorter templates, but because patient and control samples were amplified and corrected together, any resulting skew would affect both groups equally.

The CDR1 and CDR2 encoded by the germline V gene are MNHEY and SVGAGI. From its cysteine to its phenylalanine, the CDR3 spans 14 amino acids. Left in the record is the CDR3 DNA by itself, 42 bases read in frame from the first base. V is pruned by 6 bases and J by 2 bases, leaving 1 base of the junction without a gene match. All of the isolated RNA was reverse transcribed with the High Capacity cDNA Reverse Transcription Kit, so expressed TCRB transcripts were sequenced. Deep immunoSEQ sequencing was performed on naive, central memory and regulatory T cell samples, with an average of roughly 3.6 million total reads per sample. Sorted cells were lysed in RLT buffer and RNA was extracted with DNase-treated RNeasy Micro or Mini kits, depending on cell number. Each cell subset was processed on its own to prevent cross-contamination, while patient and healthy donor samples were processed together. Using the immunoSEQ multiplex PCR, TCRB sequences were amplified from cDNA into 87-bp fragments spanning the CDR3 region. Sequencing of the amplicons was performed on the Illumina HiSeq platform. Per the source publication's procedure: PCR bias was corrected computationally using synthetic template baselines, and reads within Hamming distance 2 were collapsed, with unmergeable singletons discarded. Reads were aligned to IMGT to assign V, D and J genes, CDR3 length, and insertions or deletions at six rearrangement sites. Within each subset, clonotype counts were normalized to the number of sorted cells before true diversity and Gini coefficients were calculated with the tcR R package. The overlap coefficient, calculated on TCRB nucleotide sequences, was used to measure repertoire sharing. What TCRdb holds here is the immuneACCESS table cut down to in-frame rearrangements. Part of the clones is not present; checked against another copy, under half of the missing clones reflect an unresolved V gene, and the others are unexplained. Clone size and the V and J calls come from that table; the DNA yielded D and trimming. In this sample the table shows under 50,000 clones, roughly 70% of which occur a single time. The ten largest clones add up to roughly 2.1% of the sample.

Here the chain combines TRBV6-5 and TRBJ2-6; TRBD2 fits 7 bases in the junction. The sample comprised Tregs from blood. The cell subset or site label, as the study defines it: regulatory CD4+ T cells. The receptor was isolated from a woman aged 18-29 years with type 1 diabetes. In nucleotide form, the sequence is TGTGCCAGCAGGGGGAGGGCTGGGGCCAACGTCCTGACTTTC. Translated, this gives CASRGRAGANVLTF.